One sample yielded the 26 T cell receptor beta chains listed below, sequenced in a study of T cell repertoires in cytomegalovirus infection. TCRdb independently ran MiXCR on the reads; one entry per CDR3 protein. The table shows 100,000 to 150,000 distinct CDR3 sequences, with about 24% occurring only once. The antigens of these receptors remain unknown. The sample consisted of PBMCs, sequenced either directly or after in vitro stimulation (not recorded which). The receptors here all came from a human donor in good health (CMV status not recorded). Some clones in this sample may be carry-over from other donors' samples.

At least ten counts were recorded for this clonotype. The J gene is TRBJ2-1, the V gene TRBV7-2; 9 positions agree with TRBD2. The V gene's germline CDR1 is SGHTA and CDR2 FQGNSA. The CDR3 is 16 residues long. Trimming cost V 0 bases and J 10 bases; bases outside gene matches: 10. CDR3 DNA: TGTGCCAGCAGCTTAGCGGGCGGGAGGGCCGTAGGGGAGCAGTTCTTC. This translates into CASSLAGGRAVGEQFF.

The V and J genes are TRBV4-1 and TRBJ2-1, with a possible D match to TRBD2 (5 bases). V gave up 0 bases and J gave up 1 base, with 10 bases separating them. Germline V gene data show CDR1 as MGHRA and CDR2 as YSYEKL. This CDR3 has 16 amino acids. The CDR3 region is CASSQDAGVSYNEQFF. The CDR3 DNA sequence: TGCGCCAGCAGCCAAGACGCCGGGGTTTCCTACAATGAGCAGTTCTTC.

This chain uses TRBV5-4 with TRBJ2-4; no clear D. Between the trimmed V and J ends, which lost 2 bases and 1 base, there was a span of 16 bases. This CDR3 is built from 17 residues. Looked up from germline, CDR1 is SGHNT and CDR2 is YYREEE (reference sequence). CDR3 sequence: CASSLWNLSHAKNIQYF. The DNA of the CDR3 is TGTGCCAGCAGCTTATGGAACTTGAGCCACGCCAAAAACATTCAGTACTTC.

This rearrangement joins TRBV7-2 to TRBJ2-5; no clear D. The germline V and J ends were trimmed by 1 base and 4 bases, with 10 bases remaining between them. Per germline, CDR1 SGHTA and CDR2 FQGNSA. The CDR3 sequence is 14 residues long. CDR3 loop: CASSLVFAGETQYF. In nucleotides, the CDR3 is TGTGCCAGCAGCTTAGTTTTCGCTGGAGAGACCCAGTACTTC.

The chain couples TRBV4-1 to TRBJ2-3; D is unclear. The CDR3 contains 13 residues. The germline CDR1 and CDR2 sequences are MGHRA and YSYEKL. V was clipped by 2 bases and J by 7 bases, with 10 bases between them. The CDR3 sequence: CASSQREGHTQYF. CDR3 sequence (DNA): TGCGCCAGCAGCCAAAGAGAAGGACATACGCAGTATTTT.

The V gene is TRBV19, the J gene TRBJ2-7, with 7 nucleotides matching TRBD1. The germline gives CDR1 LNHDA, CDR2 SQIVND (reference sequence). The CDR3 spans 19 residues. The ends lost 4 bases at V and 3 bases at J; junction bases unmatched: 21. The CDR3 DNA sequence: TGTGCCAGTAGTAGCGGCTTTAAAGGACAGGCGTTAGCGAGCTACGAGCAGTACTTC. As protein: CASSSGFKGQALASYEQYF.

This clonotype was recorded at least ten times. This CDR3 reads CASSLRAVTGELFF. Written as DNA, the CDR3 is TGTGCCAGCAGCTTAAGGGCCGTCACCGGGGAGCTGTTTTTT. The chain has TRBV7-2 and TRBJ2-2; D remains unclear. The CDR3 is 14 residues long. Germline V gene data show CDR1 as SGHTA and CDR2 as FQGNSA. V lost 2 bases and J lost 4, with 8 bases in between.

This clonotype was recorded a few times. The chain joins TRBV5-5 to TRBJ1-5; D is ambiguous. This CDR3 is built from 17 residues. V dropped 4 bases and J dropped 0 bases, with 17 bases sitting between them. Germline V gene sequence: CDR1 SGHKS, CDR2 YYEKEE (reference sequence). CDR3 coding DNA: TGTGCCAGCAGCATTCAACCAGGACCTACTAGCAATCAGCCCCAGCATTTT. Translating it yields CASSIQPGPTSNQPQHF.

This clonotype was seen repeatedly, ten times or more. This rearrangement joins TRBV7-2 to TRBJ2-3; D gene ambiguous. This CDR3 is 14 amino acids long. V lost 1 base and J 2 bases, leaving 7 bases between the germline ends. Looked up from germline, CDR1 is SGHTA and CDR2 is FQGNSA. This CDR3 reads CASSLGLITDTQYF. The CDR3 DNA sequence: TGTGCCAGCAGCTTAGGACTGATCACAGATACGCAGTATTTT.

V usage is TRBV11-2 and J usage is TRBJ2-5; D unresolved. The CDR3 length is 12 residues. V was trimmed by 5 bases and J by 1 base, leaving 5 bases between them. Germline loops: CDR1 SGHAT, CDR2 FQNNGV. The CDR3 DNA sequence: TGTGCCAGCAGCGAAGCCCAAGAGACCCAGTACTTC. This codes for CASSEAQETQYF. Full variable domain (remainder filled in from reference TRBV11-2 and TRBJ2-5): EAGVAQSPRYKIIEKRQSVAFWCNPISGHATLYWYQQILGQGPKLLIQFQNNGVVDDSQLPKDRFSAERLKGVDSTLKIQPAKLEDSAVYLCASSEAQETQYFGPGTRLLVL.

This clonotype was detected only a few times. The rearrangement joins TRBV4-1 to TRBJ1-1; D possibly corresponds to TRBD1 (5 bases). Per the germline V gene, CDR1 is MGHRA and CDR2 is YSYEKL. The CDR3 covers 13 residues. The V gene lost 5 bases and the J gene lost 7 bases, with 14 bases spanning the gap. CDR3 region: CASSDLDSVEAFF. DNA for the CDR3: TGCGCCAGCAGCGATCTAGACAGCGTTGAAGCTTTCTTT.

The gene calls are TRBV4-3 and TRBJ1-1; TRBD1 aligns across 7 bases. Germline-derived CDR1 and CDR2 are LGHNA and YSLEER. With 3 bases clipped from V and 5 bases from J, the junction kept 9 bases outside the gene matches. The CDR3 has 15 amino acids. CDR3 amino acids: CASSHDYQGDTEAFF. As DNA, the CDR3 is TGCGCCAGCAGCCACGACTATCAGGGGGATACTGAAGCTTTCTTT.

The V and J genes are TRBV18 and TRBJ2-1; the D gene is possibly TRBD2 (6 bases). Trimming stripped 6 bases from V and 5 bases from J, with 20 bases between. CDR1 is KGHSH and CDR2 is LQKENI in the germline V gene. This CDR3 is 16 amino acids long. CDR3 residues: CASSPEGWNTNNEQFF. The CDR3 coding sequence is TGTGCCAGCTCGCCGGAGGGTTGGAATACGAACAATGAGCAGTTCTTC.

This clonotype was counted a few times. V usage is TRBV7-3 and J usage is TRBJ2-5, with 11 bases matching TRBD2. This CDR3 comprises 16 residues. The trim removed 5 bases at V and 4 bases at J, leaving 9 bases unmatched. Germline V gene sequence: CDR1 SGHTA, CDR2 FQGTGA. The CDR3 DNA is TGTGCCAGCAGCCTAATTAGCGGGAGGGACGGAGAGACCCAGTACTTC. Translated: CASSLISGRDGETQYF.

This clonotype showed up many times. The rearrangement uses TRBV5-4 and TRBJ2-5; TRBD2 is a possible D gene (5 bases). V was cut by 3 bases and J by 5 bases, with 14 bases left in between. Germline assignment: CDR1 SGHNT and CDR2 YYREEE (reference sequence). The CDR3 runs to 14 residues. For the CDR3, the DNA is TGTGCCAGCAGCTCGGTGGATGGGGAGGAGACCCAGTACTTC. Translated: CASSSVDGEETQYF.

This clonotype was seen ten or more times. This chain joins TRBV7-4 and TRBJ2-7; 11 positions match TRBD2. CDR3 size: 17 residues. V dropped 2 bases and J dropped 3; count of bases not matched to a gene: 9. Germline CDR1 and CDR2: SGHVT and SQSDAQ. CDR3 sequence (DNA): TGTGCCAGCAGCTTATATCTTTTAACTAGCGGGAGCTACGAGCAGTACTTC. It specifies CASSLYLLTSGSYEQYF. Drawing the rest from reference TRBV7-4 and TRBJ2-7, the complete variable domain is GAGVSQSPRYKVAKRGRDVALRCDSISGHVTLYWYRQTLGQGSEVLTYSQSDAQRDKSGRPSGRFSAERPERSVSTLKIQRTEQGDSAVYLCASSLYLLTSGSYEQYFGPGTRLTVT.

The table lists this clonotype with many counts. The V gene is TRBV7-8, the J gene TRBJ2-7, with D maybe TRBD2 (6 bases). Germline V gene data show CDR1 as SGHVS and CDR2 as FQNEAQ. V dropped 3 bases and J dropped 7 bases, with 10 bases sitting between them. The CDR3 extends over 12 amino acids. In DNA, the CDR3 is TGTGCCAGCAGCTTCCCTGGGGGGGAGCAGTACGTC. It is translated as CASSFPGGEQYV.

The chain combines TRBV2 with TRBJ2-7; D not certain. Germline lookup yields CDR1 SNHLY and CDR2 FYNNEI. The CDR3 covers 18 residues. The CDR3 here is CPSSRSAPRGVSSYEQYV. CDR3 in DNA: TGTCCCAGCAGCCGGAGCGCGCCGCGTGGGGTGAGCTCCTACGAGCAGTACGTC.

This clonotype was observed at least ten times. The rearrangement links TRBV6-2 or TRBV6-3 to TRBJ1-1; no firm D call. From germline, CDR1 is MNHEY and CDR2 SVGEGT. CDR3 length equals 16 residues. V lost 2 bases and J lost 0, with 13 bases in between. The CDR3 DNA follows: TGTGCCAGCAGTTACGGTCCGTCAGGAGTGAACACTGAAGCTTTCTTT. Translation gives CASSYGPSGVNTEAFF.

This clonotype was counted ten times or more. This chain links TRBV7-6 with TRBJ1-5, with 7 nucleotides matching TRBD1. With 4 bases clipped from V and 4 bases from J, the junction kept 13 bases outside the gene matches. From germline, CDR1 is SGHVS and CDR2 FNYEAQ. The CDR3 is 17 residues long. Written as DNA, the CDR3 is TGTGCCAGCAGCTCCGAGACAGGGCTGTTTCCGAATCAGCCCCAGCATTTT. This translates into CASSSETGLFPNQPQHF. The full variable domain, with the rest looked up from reference TRBV7-6 and TRBJ1-5, is GAGVSQSPRYKVTKRGQDVALRCDPISGHVSLYWYRQALGQGPEFLTYFNYEAQQDKSGLPNDRFSAERPEGSISTLTIQRTEQRDSAMYRCASSSETGLFPNQPQHFGDGTRLSIL.

The chain recombines TRBV4-2 with TRBJ2-7; 8 positions match TRBD1. Germline lookup yields CDR1 LGHNA and CDR2 YNFKEQ. V was pared by 4 bases and J by 1 base, with 3 bases of the junction left unmatched. CDR3 length: 14 amino acids. This CDR3 reads CASSPGQGSYEQYF. CDR3 bases: TGTGCCAGCAGCCCTGGACAGGGATCCTACGAGCAGTACTTC.

In its sample, this clonotype was seen a few times. The genes are TRBV9 and TRBJ2-5; possibly TRBD1 for D (5 bases). There are 16 residues in the CDR3. CDR1 is SGDLS and CDR2 is YYNGEE in the germline V gene. V was pared by 3 bases and J by 5 bases, with 20 bases between. Here the CDR3 DNA reads TGTGCCAGCAGCGCCAGGCCCCTAGGGCAGGGCGAGACCCAGTACTTC. This gives the protein CASSARPLGQGETQYF.

This clonotype has more than one count but fewer than ten. V gene TRBV28 combines with J gene TRBJ2-1, with 12 bases aligning to TRBD1. The germline CDR1 and CDR2 sequences are MDHEN and SYDVKM. V was pared by 5 bases and J by 9 bases, with 11 bases of the junction left unmatched. CDR3 size: 16 residues. In DNA, the CDR3 is TGTGCCAGCAGTCCTCCGAGGGGACAGGGGGCGGTTGAGCAGTTCTTC. It is translated as CASSPPRGQGAVEQFF.

This chain links TRBV12-3 or TRBV12-4 with TRBJ2-1; 11 nucleotides line up with TRBD2. The CDR3 contains 15 residues. Losses at the gene ends were 4 bases for V and 8 bases for J; bases not matched to a gene: 7. The CDR3 bases are TGTGCCAGCAGTTCCTCGGGACTAGCGGAACATGAGCAGTTCTTC. This gives the protein CASSSSGLAEHEQFF.

The rearrangement uses TRBV2 and TRBJ2-3, with D possibly being TRBD2 (5 bases). V lost 7 bases, J lost 2 bases, and 16 bases lay in between. Per germline, CDR1 SNHLY and CDR2 FYNNEI. CDR3 size: 15 residues. The CDR3 loop is CASIGELVPTDTQYF. As DNA, the CDR3 is TGTGCCAGCATCGGGGAGTTAGTCCCCACAGATACGCAGTATTTT.

V is TRBV20-1 and J is TRBJ1-4; 10 bases line up with TRBD1. This CDR3 has 15 amino acids. The V gene end was trimmed by 4 bases and the J gene end by 8 bases; junction bases not matched to a gene: 10. Germline values: CDR1 DFQATT, CDR2 SNEGSKA (reference sequence). The CDR3 loop reads CSATSGQGGLEKLFF. CDR3 bases: TGCAGTGCTACCTCCGGACAGGGGGGTTTGGAAAAACTGTTTTTT.